This TCR beta chain was sequenced in a study of shared clonotypes between healthy human individuals. V trimming: 8 bases; J trimming: 2 bases; junction bases outside the gene matches: 6. The CDR3 covers 13 residues. The V gene's germline CDR1 is MNHNS and CDR2 SASEGT. Naivety among CD8 cells was defined by CD45RO negativity and positive CCR7 selection, thereby excluding terminally differentiated effector memory CD45RA+ cells. Regarding this clone: The antigen is undetermined.

The study's findings and limits: Larger richness was generally estimated for naive than memory subsets. A few donors showed sharing of around 5% of naive CD4 clonotypes.

Several immunoSEQ 96-well plates shared each subset's DNA, each plate a replicate. Profiled with immunoSEQ multiplex PCR; TCRdb holds only in-frame clones, not every one. The data contain almost 700,000 clones, under 95% of them singletons. J is TRBJ2-7 and V is TRBV6-1, with TRBD2 matching 7 bases. The sequenced material came from naive CD8+ T cells sorted from blood. The receptor was derived from a young man in good health. This CDR3 reads CASAPGRPYEQYF. The CDR3, as DNA: TGTGCCAGCGCCCCCGGGAGGCCCTACGAGCAGTACTTC.